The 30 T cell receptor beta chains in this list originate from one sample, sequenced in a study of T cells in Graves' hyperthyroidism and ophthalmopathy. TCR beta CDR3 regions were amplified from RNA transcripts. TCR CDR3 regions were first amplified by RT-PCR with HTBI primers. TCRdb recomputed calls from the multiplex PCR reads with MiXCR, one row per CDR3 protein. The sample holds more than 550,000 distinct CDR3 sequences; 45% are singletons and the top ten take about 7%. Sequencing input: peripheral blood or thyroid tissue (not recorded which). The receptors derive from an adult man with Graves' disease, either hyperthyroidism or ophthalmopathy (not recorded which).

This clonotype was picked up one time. CDR3 loop: CATSALDRGFNQPQHF. The CDR3 nucleotides read TGTGCCACCAGTGCTCTGGACAGGGGGTTCAATCAGCCCCAGCATTTT. The chain recombines TRBV24-1 with TRBJ1-5, with TRBD1 matching over 10 bases. CDR1 is KGHDR and CDR2 is SFDVKD in the germline V gene. The J segment lost 3 bases and the V segment lost 5 bases, leaving 6 bases of the junction unmatched. This CDR3 comprises 16 residues.

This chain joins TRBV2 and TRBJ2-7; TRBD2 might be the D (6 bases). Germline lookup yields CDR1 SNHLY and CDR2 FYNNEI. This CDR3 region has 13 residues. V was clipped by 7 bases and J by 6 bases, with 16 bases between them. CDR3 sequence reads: CASMGRETCEQYF. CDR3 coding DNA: TGTGCCAGCATGGGGCGGGAAACCTGCGAGCAGTACTTC. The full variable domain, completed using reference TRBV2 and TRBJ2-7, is EPEVTQTPSHQVTQMGQEVILRCVPISNHLYFYWYRQILGQKVEFLVSFYNNEISEKSEIFDDQFSVERPDGSNFTLKIRSTKLEDSAMYFCASMGRETCEQYFGPGTRLTVT.

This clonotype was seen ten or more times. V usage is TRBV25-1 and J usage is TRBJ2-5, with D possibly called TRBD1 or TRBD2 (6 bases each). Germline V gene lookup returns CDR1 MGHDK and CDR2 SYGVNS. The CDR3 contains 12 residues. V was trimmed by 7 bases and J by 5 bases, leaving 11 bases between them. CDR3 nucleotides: TGTGCCAGCATGGACAGCGGGGAGACCCAGTACTTC. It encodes CASMDSGETQYF. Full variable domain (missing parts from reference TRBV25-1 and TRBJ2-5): EADIYQTPRYLVIGTGKKITLECSQTMGHDKMYWYQQDPGMELHLIHYSYGVNSTEKGDLSSESTVSRIRTEHFPLTLESARPSHTSQYLCASMDSGETQYFGPGTRLLVL.

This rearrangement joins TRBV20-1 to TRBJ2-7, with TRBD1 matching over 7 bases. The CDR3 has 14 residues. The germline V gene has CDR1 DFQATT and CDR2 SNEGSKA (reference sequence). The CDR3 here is CSDISRDRSYEQYF. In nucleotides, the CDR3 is TGCAGCGACATAAGCCGGGACAGATCCTACGAGCAGTACTTC.

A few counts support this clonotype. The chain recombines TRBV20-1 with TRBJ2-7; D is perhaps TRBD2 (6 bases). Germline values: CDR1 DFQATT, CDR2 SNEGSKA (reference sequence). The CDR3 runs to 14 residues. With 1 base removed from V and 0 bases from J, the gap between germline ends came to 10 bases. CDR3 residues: CSARALAYSYEQYF. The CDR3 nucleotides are TGCAGTGCTAGAGCCCTAGCGTACTCCTACGAGCAGTACTTC.

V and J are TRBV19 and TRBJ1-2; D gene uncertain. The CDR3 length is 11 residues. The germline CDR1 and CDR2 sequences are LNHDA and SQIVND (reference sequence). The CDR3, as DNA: TGTGCTAGAGGAGCAGTCTATGGCTACACCTTC. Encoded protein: CARGAVYGYTF.

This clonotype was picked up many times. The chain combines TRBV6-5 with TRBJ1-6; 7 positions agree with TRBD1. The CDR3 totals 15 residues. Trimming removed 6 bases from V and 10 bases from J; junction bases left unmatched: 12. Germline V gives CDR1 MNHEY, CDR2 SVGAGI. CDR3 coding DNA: TGTGCCAGCAGAAGACTGACAGGGTACGACTCACCCCTCCACTTT. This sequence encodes CASRRLTGYDSPLHF.

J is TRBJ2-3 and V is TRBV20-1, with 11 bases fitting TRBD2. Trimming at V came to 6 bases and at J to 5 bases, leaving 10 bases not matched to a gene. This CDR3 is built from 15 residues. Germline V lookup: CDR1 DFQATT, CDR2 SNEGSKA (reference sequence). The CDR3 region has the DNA TGCAGTGCCAGAAAGGCTAGCGGGGGGATAGATACGCAGTATTTT. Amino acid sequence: CSARKASGGIDTQYF.

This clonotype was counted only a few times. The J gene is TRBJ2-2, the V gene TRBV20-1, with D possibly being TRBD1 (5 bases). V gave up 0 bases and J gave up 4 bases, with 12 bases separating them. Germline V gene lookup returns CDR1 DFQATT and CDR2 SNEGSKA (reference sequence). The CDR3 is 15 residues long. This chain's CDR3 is CSARDGQGITGELFF. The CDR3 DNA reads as TGCAGTGCTAGAGATGGGCAGGGTATCACCGGGGAGCTGTTTTTT.

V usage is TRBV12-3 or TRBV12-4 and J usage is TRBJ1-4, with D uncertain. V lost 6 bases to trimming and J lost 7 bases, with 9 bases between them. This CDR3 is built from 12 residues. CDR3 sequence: CASRGLSEKLFF. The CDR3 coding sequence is TGTGCCAGCAGAGGACTAAGTGAAAAACTGTTTTTT.

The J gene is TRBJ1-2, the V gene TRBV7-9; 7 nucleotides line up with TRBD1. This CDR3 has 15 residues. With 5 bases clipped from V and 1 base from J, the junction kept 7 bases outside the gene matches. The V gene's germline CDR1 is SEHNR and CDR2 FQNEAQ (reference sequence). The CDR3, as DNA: TGTGCCAGCAGCGTTACCAGGGGGGGTAACTATGGCTACACCTTC. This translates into CASSVTRGGNYGYTF.

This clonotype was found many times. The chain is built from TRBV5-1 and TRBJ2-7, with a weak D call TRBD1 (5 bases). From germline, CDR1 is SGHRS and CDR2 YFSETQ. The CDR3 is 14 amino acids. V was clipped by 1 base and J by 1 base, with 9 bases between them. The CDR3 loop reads CASSLRAGSYEQYF. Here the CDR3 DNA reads TGCGCCAGCAGCTTGCGCGCAGGGTCCTACGAGCAGTACTTC. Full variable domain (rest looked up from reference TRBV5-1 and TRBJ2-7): KAGVTQTPRYLIKTRGQQVTLSCSPISGHRSVSWYQQTPGQGLQFLFEYFSETQRNKGNFPGRFSGRQFSNSRSEMNVSTLELGDSALYLCASSLRAGSYEQYFGPGTRLTVT.

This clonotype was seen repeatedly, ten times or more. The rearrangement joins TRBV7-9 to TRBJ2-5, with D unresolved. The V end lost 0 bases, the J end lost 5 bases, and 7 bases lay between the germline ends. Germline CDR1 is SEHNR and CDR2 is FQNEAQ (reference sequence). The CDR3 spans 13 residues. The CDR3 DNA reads TGTGCCAGCAGCTTAGCGTTGGAGGAGACCCAGTACTTC. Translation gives CASSLALEETQYF.

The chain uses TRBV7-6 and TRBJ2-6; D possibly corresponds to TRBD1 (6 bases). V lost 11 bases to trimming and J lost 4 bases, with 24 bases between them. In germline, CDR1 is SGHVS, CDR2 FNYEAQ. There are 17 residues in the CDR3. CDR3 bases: TGTGCCCCTCAGATAGCAGGGGTTGGGGCCGGGGCCAACGTCCTGACTTTC. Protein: CAPQIAGVGAGANVLTF. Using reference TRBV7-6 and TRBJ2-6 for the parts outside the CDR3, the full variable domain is GAGVSQSPRYKVTKRGQDVALRCDPISGHVSLYWYRQALGQGPEFLTYFNYEAQQDKSGLPNDRFSAERPEGSISTLTIQRTEQRDSAMYRCAPQIAGVGAGANVLTFGAGSRLTVL.

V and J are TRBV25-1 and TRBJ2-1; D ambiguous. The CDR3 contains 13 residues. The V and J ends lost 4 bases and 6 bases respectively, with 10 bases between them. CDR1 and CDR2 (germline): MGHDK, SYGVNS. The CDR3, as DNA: TGTGCCAGCAGTGGACCAGTGGGCAATGAGCAGTTCTTC. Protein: CASSGPVGNEQFF.

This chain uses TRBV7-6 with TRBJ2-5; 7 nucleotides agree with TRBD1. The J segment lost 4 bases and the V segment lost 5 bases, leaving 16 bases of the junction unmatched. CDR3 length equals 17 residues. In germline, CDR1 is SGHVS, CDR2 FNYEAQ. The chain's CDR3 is CASSHAYEGGMRETQYF. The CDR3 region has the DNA TGTGCCAGCAGCCACGCTTACGAAGGGGGCATGCGAGAGACCCAGTACTTC.

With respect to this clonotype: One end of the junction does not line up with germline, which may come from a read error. CDR3 in amino acids: CGTSSASGANVLTF. The CDR3 region has the DNA TGTGGCACCAGTTCGGCCTCTGGGGCCAACGTCCTGACTTTC. J is TRBJ2-6 and V is TRBV15; D gene unclear. The CDR3 loop spans 14 amino acids. The germline gives CDR1 LNHNV, CDR2 YYDKDF (reference sequence). Filled out from reference TRBV15 and TRBJ2-6, the complete variable domain reads DAMVIQNPRYQVTQFGKPVTLSCSQTLNHNVMYWYQQKSSQAPKLLFHYYDKDFNNEADTPDNFQSRRPNTSFCFLDIRSPGLGDTAMYLCGTSSASGANVLTFGAGSRLTVL.

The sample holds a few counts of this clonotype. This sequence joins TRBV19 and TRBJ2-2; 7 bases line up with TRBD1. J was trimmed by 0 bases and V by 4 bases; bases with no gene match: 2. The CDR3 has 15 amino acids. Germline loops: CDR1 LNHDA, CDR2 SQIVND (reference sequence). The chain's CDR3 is CASSTGTANTGELFF. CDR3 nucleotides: TGTGCCAGTAGTACCGGGACAGCGAACACCGGGGAGCTGTTTTTT.

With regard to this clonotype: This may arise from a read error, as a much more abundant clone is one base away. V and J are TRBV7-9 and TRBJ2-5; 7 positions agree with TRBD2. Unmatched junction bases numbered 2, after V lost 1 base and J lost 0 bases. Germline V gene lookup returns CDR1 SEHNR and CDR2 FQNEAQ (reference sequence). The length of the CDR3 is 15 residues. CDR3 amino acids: CASSLGRGDQETQYF. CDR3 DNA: TGTGCCAGCAGCTTAGGTCGGGGGGACCAAGAGACCCAGTACTTC.

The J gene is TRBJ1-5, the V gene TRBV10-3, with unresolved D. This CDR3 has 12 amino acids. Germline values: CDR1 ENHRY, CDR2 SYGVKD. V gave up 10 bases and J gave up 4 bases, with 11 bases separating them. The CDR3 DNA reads TGTGCCAGCACGGCAGCAAATCAGCCCCAGCATTTT. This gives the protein CASTAANQPQHF.

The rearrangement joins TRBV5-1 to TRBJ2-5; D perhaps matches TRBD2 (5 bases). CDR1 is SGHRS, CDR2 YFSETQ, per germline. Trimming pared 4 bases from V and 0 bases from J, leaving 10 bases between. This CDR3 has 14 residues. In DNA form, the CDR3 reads TGCGCCAGCAGCCCAGGAGGCCACCAAGAGACCCAGTACTTC. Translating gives CASSPGGHQETQYF.

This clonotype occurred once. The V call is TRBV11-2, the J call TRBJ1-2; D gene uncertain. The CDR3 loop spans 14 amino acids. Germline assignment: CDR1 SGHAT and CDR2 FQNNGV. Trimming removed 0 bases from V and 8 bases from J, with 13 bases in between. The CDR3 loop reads CASSLEGSRGGYTF. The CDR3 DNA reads TGTGCCAGCAGCTTAGAGGGGAGCCGCGGGGGCTACACCTTC.

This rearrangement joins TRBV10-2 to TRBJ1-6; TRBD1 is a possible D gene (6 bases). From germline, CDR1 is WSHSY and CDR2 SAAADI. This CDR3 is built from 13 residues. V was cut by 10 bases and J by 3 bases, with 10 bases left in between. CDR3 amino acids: CATSRGYNSPLHF. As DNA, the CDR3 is TGCGCCACCAGCAGGGGCTATAATTCACCCCTCCACTTT.

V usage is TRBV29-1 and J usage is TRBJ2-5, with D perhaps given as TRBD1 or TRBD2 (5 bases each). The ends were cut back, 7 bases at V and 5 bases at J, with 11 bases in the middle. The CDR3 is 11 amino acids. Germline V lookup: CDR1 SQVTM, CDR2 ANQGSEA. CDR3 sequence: CSGGPAETQYF. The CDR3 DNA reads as TGCAGCGGGGGACCTGCGGAGACCCAGTACTTC.

Here the CDR3 reads CASTQGNGYTF. In DNA form, the CDR3 reads TGTGCCAGCACTCAGGGTAATGGCTACACCTTC. The rearrangement joins TRBV2 to TRBJ1-2, with D possibly being TRBD1 (5 bases). The CDR3 runs to 11 residues. Looked up from germline, CDR1 is SNHLY and CDR2 is FYNNEI. V lost 7 bases and J 6 bases, leaving 9 bases between the germline ends.

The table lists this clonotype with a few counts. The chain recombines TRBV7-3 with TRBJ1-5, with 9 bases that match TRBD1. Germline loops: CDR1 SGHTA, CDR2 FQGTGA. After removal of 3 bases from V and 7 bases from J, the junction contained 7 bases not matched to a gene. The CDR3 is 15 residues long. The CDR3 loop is CASSFWTGEKQPQHF. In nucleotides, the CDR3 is TGTGCCAGCAGCTTCTGGACAGGGGAGAAACAGCCCCAGCATTTT.

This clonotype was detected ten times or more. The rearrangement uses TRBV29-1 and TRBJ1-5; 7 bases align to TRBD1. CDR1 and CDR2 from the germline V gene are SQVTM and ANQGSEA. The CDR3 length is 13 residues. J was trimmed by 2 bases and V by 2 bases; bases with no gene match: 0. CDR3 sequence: CSVETGGNQPQHF. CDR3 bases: TGCAGCGTTGAAACAGGGGGCAATCAGCCCCAGCATTTT.

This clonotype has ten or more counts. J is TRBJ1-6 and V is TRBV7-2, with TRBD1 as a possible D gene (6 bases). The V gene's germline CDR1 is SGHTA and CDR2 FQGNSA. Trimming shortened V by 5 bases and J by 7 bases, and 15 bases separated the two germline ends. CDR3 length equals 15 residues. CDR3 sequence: CASSAGAGANSPLHF. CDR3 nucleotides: TGTGCCAGCAGCGCCGGAGCAGGGGCAAATTCACCCCTCCACTTT.

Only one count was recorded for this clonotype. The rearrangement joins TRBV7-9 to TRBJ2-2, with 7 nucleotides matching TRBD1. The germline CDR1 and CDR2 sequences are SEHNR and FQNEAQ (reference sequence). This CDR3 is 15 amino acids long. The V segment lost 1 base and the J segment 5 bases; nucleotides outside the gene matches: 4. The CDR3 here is CASSLETGRTGELFF. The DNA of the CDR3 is TGTGCCAGCAGCTTAGAGACAGGGCGAACCGGGGAGCTGTTTTTT.

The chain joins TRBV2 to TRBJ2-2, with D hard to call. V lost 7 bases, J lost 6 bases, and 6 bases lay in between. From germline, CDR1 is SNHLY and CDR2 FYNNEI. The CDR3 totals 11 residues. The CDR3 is CASTESGELFF. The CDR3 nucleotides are TGTGCCAGCACCGAGTCCGGGGAGCTGTTTTTT.